This TCR beta chain comes out of a study of cytomegalovirus exposure and HLA in healthy donors. General study points: The sole available immune exposure information was CMV serostatus. Productive status was seen about 90% or about 30% of the time for most TCR beta V segments in an earlier analysis.

This CDR3 comprises 15 residues. Germline CDR1 is LGHNT and CDR2 is FRNRAP. V was clipped by 4 bases and J by 7 bases; unmatched bases: 10. With 60 Vbeta and 13 Jbeta primers, the PCR was carried out. Method: immunoSEQ multiplex PCR; TCRdb's copy keeps in-frame clones and lacks some. The sample consists of under 200,000 clones, approximately 80% of them appearing once. About this clone itself: Antigen unknown.

The V and J genes are TRBV12-5 and TRBJ2-1; 7 bases match TRBD2. The sequence was obtained from a male donor in good health and CMV-seropositive. Specimen: PBMCs. DNA for the CDR3: TGTGCTAGTGGTTCCCCCGGGGAGCGGGGTAATGAGCAGTTCTTC. This encodes CASGSPGERGNEQFF.